The T cell receptor (beta chain) under discussion was sequenced for a study of blood T cell repertoires in COVID-19. Authors' processing steps: Cell counts per sample came from amplifying reference gene primers. The assay was immunoSEQ multiplex PCR, and TCRdb's table has in-frame clones only and misses some. Clone size and the V and J calls come from that table; the DNA yielded D and trimming. Here the sample spans approximately 210,000 clones, roughly nine tenths being singletons. A few counts support this clone. After removal of 1 base from V and 3 bases from J, the junction contained 6 bases not matched to a gene. This CDR3 region has 16 residues. In germline, CDR1 is MGHRA, CDR2 YSYEKL.

The sample taken for sequencing was PBMCs or T cells enriched from blood (not recorded which). The source is a woman between 18 and 29 years old who had recovered from COVID-19. The J gene is TRBJ2-1, the V gene TRBV4-1; 7 bases are a match to TRBD2. The CDR3 nucleotides are TGCGCCAGCAGCCAAGTTGGGAGGGGCCGCTACAATGAGCAGTTCTTC. The encoded protein is CASSQVGRGRYNEQFF.